This T cell receptor (beta chain) stems from a study of control samples from healthy donors and cancer patients. Germline V CDR1 and CDR2: SNHLY, FYNNEI. The CDR3 spans 13 residues. Trimming stripped 8 bases from V and 3 bases from J, with 13 bases between. Data came from immunoSEQ multiplex PCR; TCRdb stores just in-frame clones and leaves some out. The top ten hold about 2% of the sample, which has around 180,000 clones, more than 90% seen once. The sample taken for sequencing was blood. The receptor's source is a woman aged 35 to 49 in good health. The V and J genes are TRBV2 and TRBJ1-1; D is possibly TRBD1 (6 bases). The CDR3 sequence: CASREQGYTEAFF. CDR3 coding DNA: TGTGCCAGCCGAGAACAGGGCTACACTGAAGCTTTCTTT.